Sequencing of this T cell receptor beta chain was carried out in a study of T cells after yellow fever vaccination. Study-level information: Some fractions had low cell numbers, and these were prepared with SMART-Seq v4 Ultra Low Input.

This clonotype was counted only a few times. Its antigen remains unidentified. CDR3 length equals 15 residues. The germline V and J ends were trimmed by 1 base and 0 bases, with 9 bases remaining between them. Germline V gives CDR1 SGHTA, CDR2 FQGNSA. General study results and limits: In FACS-sorted repertoires, abundant clonotypes from the bulk population could appear as contaminants. A weaker but faster secondary response was observed, peaking on day 5 versus 15. A small share of clonotypes appeared in both CD4 and CD8 compartments.

MiXCR, run by TCRdb on the 5' RACE reads, gives a single entry per CDR3 protein. Of around 530,000 distinct CDR3 sequences listed, about 15% are singletons. This receptor was taken from a man younger than 35 who received the YFV17D yellow fever vaccine. The sequencing used PBMCs, collected around 5 days after the first yellow fever vaccination. V is TRBV7-2 and J is TRBJ1-1; D is unresolved. Here the CDR3 reads CASSLGASLNTEAFF. The DNA of the CDR3 is TGTGCCAGCAGCTTAGGGGCCTCGTTGAACACTGAAGCTTTCTTT.